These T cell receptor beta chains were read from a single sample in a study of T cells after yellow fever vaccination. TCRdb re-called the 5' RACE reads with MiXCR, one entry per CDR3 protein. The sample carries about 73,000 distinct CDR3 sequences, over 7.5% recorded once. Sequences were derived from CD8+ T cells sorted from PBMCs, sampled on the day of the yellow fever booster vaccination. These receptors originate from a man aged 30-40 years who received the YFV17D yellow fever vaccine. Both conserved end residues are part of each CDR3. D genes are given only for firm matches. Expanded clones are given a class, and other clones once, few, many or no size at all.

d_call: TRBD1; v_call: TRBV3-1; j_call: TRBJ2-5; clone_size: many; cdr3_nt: TGTGCCAGCAGCCCTTGGACAGGGGGCGGGGAGACCCAGTACTTC; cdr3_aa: CASSPWTGGGETQYF
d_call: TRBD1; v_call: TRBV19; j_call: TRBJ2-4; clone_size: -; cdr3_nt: TGTGCCAGTAGTCCAACCGGGGACAGGGCACACTTC; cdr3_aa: CASSPTGDRAHF
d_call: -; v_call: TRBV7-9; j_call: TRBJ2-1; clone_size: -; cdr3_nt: TGTGCCAGCAGCTTCCCAGCACGCAATGAGCAGTTCTTC; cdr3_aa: CASSFPARNEQFF
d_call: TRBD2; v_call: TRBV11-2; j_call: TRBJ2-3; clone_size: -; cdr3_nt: TGTGCCAGCAGCACCGGGACTAGCGGGAGAGACACGCAGTATTTT; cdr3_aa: CASSTGTSGRDTQYF
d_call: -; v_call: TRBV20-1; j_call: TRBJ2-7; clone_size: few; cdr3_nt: TGCAGTGCTATGGATTACGGACAGTCCTACGAGCAGTACTTC; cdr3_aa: CSAMDYGQSYEQYF
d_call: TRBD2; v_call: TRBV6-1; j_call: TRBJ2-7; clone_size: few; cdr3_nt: TGTGCCAGCCGATTAGCGGGAGTAGTCGAGCAGTACTTC; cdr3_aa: CASRLAGVVEQYF
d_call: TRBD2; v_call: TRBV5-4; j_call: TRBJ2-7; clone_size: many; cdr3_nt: TGTGCCAGCAGCTTGGAACTAGCGGGAGGCGAGCAGTACTTC; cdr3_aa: CASSLELAGGEQYF
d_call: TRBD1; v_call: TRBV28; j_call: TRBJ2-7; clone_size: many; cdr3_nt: TGTGCCAGCAGTCCCACCGGGACAGGCGCCTACGAGCAGTACTTC; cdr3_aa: CASSPTGTGAYEQYF
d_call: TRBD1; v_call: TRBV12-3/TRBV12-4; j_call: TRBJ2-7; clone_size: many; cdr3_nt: TGTGCCAGCAGTCTGACAGGGGGCCACGAGCAGTACTTC; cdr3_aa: CASSLTGGHEQYF
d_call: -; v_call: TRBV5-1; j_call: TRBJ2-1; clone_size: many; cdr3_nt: TGCGCCAGCAGCTTACGGTTCGGCGGGATCCCAGGGGGGCAGTTCTTC; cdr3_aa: CASSLRFGGIPGGQFF
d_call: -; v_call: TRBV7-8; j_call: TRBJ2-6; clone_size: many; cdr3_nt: TGTGCCAGCGGGACAATAACTGGGGCCAACGTCCTGACTTTC; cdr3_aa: CASGTITGANVLTF
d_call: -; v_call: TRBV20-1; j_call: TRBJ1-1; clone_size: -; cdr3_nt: TGCAGTGCTAGGATGGCCGGCTCGGTCACTGAAGCTTTCTTT; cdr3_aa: CSARMAGSVTEAFF
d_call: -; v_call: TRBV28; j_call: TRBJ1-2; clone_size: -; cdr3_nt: TGTGCCAGCAGCCCCGGGCTCCAGTGCTACACCTTC; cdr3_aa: CASSPGLQCYTF
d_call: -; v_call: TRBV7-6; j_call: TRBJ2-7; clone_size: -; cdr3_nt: TGTGCCAGCAGCTTAGGGGCAGGGGCCTACGAGCAGTACTTC; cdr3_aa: CASSLGAGAYEQYF
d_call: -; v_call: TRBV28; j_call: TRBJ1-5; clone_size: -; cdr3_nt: TGTGCCAGCAGTTTAGTCCAGGCGAATCAGCCCCAGCATTTT; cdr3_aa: CASSLVQANQPQHF
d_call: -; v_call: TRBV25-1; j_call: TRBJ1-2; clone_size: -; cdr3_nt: TGTGCCAGCAGCGAGAGAGGGGGCTACACCTTC; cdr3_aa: CASSERGGYTF
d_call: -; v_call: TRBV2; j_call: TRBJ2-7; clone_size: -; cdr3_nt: TGTGCCAGCATAGCGGTCGGGGCCAACGAGCAGTACTTC; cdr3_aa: CASIAVGANEQYF
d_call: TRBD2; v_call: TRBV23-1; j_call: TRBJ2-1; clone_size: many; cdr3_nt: TGCGCCAGCATTACCTTCAGGGTCGGGAGGGCCACGAATGAGCAGTTCTTC; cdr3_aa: CASITFRVGRATNEQFF
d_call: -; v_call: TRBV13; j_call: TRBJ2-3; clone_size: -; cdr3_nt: TGTGCCAGCAGCTTAGTTGGGACTAGCACAGATACGCAGTATTTT; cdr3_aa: CASSLVGTSTDTQYF